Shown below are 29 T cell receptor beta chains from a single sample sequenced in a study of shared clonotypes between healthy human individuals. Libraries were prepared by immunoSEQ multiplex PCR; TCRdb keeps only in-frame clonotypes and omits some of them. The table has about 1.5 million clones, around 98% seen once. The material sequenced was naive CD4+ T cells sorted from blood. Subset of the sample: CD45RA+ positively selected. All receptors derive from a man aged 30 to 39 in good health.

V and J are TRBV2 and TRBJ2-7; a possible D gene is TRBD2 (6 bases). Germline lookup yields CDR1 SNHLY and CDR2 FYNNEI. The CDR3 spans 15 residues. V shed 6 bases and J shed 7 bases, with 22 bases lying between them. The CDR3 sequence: CASRVLGGLGVEQYF. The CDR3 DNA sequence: TGTGCCAGCAGAGTTCTGGGAGGTCTGGGAGTTGAGCAGTACTTC.

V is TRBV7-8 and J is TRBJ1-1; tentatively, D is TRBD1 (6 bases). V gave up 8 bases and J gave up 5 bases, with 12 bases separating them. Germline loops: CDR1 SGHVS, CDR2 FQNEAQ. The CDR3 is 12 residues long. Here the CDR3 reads CASGGGGTEAFF. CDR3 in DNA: TGTGCCAGCGGAGGGGGGGGTACTGAAGCTTTCTTT.

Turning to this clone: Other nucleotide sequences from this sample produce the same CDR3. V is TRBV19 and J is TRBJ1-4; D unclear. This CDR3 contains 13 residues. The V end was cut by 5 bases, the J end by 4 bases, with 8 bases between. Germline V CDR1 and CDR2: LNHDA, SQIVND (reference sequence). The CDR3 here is CASSRGVNEKLFF. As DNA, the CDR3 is TGTGCCAGTAGTCGCGGCGTTAATGAAAAACTGTTTTTT.

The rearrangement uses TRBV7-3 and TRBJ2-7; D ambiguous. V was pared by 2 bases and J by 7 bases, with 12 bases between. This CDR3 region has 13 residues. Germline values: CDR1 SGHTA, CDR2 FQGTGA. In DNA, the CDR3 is TGTGCCAGCAGCTTATCACCGGGCCGGGAGCAGTACTTC. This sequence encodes CASSLSPGREQYF.

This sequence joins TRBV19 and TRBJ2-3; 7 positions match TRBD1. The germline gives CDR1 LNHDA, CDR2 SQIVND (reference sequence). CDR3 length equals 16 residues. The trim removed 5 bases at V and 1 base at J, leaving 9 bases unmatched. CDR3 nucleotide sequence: TGTGCCAGTAGTGTTCTGACCGGGACAGGCACAGATACGCAGTATTTT. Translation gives CASSVLTGTGTDTQYF.

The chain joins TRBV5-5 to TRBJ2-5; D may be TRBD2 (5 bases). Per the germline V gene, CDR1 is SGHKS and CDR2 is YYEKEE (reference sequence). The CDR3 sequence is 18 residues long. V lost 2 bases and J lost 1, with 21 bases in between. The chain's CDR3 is CASSLLGKRSGFQETQYF. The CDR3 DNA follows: TGTGCCAGCAGCTTACTTGGGAAGCGGAGCGGATTCCAAGAGACCCAGTACTTC.

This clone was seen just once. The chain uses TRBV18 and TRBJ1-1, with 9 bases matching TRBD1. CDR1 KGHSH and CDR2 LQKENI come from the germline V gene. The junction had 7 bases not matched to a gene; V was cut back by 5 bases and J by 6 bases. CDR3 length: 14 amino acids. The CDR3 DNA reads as TGTGCCAGCTCAGACAGGGGGAAAAGTGCTGAAGCTTTCTTT. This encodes CASSDRGKSAEAFF.

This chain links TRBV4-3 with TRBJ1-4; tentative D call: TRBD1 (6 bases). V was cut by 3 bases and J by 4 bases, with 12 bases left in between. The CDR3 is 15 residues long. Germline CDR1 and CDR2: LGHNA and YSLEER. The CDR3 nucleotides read TGCGCCAGCAGCCAGGGAGGACAGAGTAATGAAAAACTGTTTTTT. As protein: CASSQGGQSNEKLFF.

CDR3 in DNA: TGTGCCAGCAGCTCGTTTGCGGGAGAGAACGAGCAGTACTTC. Amino acids: CASSSFAGENEQYF. The rearrangement uses TRBV7-3 and TRBJ2-7; 7 positions match TRBD2. V was pared by 4 bases and J by 5 bases, with 8 bases of the junction left unmatched. The V gene's germline CDR1 is SGHTA and CDR2 FQGTGA. This CDR3 is built from 14 residues. Supplemented by reference TRBV7-3 and TRBJ2-7, the full variable domain reads GAGVSQTPSNKVTEKGKYVELRCDPISGHTALYWYRQSLGQGPEFLIYFQGTGAADDSGLPNDRFFAVRPEGSVSTLKIQRTERGDSAVYLCASSSFAGENEQYFGPGTRLTVT.

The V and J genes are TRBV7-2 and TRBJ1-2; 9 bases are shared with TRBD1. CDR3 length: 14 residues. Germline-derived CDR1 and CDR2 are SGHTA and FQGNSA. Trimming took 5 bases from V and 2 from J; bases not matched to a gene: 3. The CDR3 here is CASSGQGQNYGYTF. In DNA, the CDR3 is TGTGCCAGCAGCGGACAGGGGCAGAACTATGGCTACACCTTC.

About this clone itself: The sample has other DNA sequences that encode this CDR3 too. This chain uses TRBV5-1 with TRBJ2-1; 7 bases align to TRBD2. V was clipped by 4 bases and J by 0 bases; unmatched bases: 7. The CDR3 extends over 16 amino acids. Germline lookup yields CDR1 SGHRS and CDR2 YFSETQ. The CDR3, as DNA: TGCGCCAGCAGCCCCCTAGCGGAAAGCTCCTACAATGAGCAGTTCTTC. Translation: CASSPLAESSYNEQFF. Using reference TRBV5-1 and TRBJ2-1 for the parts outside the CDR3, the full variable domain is KAGVTQTPRYLIKTRGQQVTLSCSPISGHRSVSWYQQTPGQGLQFLFEYFSETQRNKGNFPGRFSGRQFSNSRSEMNVSTLELGDSALYLCASSPLAESSYNEQFFGPGTRLTVL.

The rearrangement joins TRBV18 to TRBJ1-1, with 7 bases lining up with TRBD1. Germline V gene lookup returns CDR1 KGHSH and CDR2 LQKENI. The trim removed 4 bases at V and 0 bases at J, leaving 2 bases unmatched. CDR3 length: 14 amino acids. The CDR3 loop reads CASSRGQMNTEAFF. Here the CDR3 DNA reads TGTGCCAGCTCACGGGGACAGATGAACACTGAAGCTTTCTTT.

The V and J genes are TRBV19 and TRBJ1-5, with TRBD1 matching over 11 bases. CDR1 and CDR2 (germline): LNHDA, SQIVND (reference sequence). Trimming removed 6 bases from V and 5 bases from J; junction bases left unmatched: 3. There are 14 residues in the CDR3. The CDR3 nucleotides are TGTGCCAGTAGGGGGACAGGGGGTTATCAGCCCCAGCATTTT. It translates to CASRGTGGYQPQHF.

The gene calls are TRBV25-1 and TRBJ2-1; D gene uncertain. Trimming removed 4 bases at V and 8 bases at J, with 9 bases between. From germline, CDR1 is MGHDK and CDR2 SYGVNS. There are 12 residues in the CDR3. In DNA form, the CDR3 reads TGTGCCAGCAGTGGAGACCCCCATGAGCAGTTCTTC. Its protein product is CASSGDPHEQFF.

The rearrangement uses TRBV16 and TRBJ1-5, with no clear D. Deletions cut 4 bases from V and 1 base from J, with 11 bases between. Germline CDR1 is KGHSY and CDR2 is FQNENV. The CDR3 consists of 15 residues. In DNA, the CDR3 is TGTGCCAGCAGCCCCCTCCGAGGGAGCAATCAGCCCCAGCATTTT. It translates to CASSPLRGSNQPQHF.

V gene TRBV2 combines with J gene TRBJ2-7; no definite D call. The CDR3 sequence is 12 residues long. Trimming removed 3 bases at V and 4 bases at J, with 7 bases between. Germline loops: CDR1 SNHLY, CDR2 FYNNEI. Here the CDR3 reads CASSDTPYEQYF. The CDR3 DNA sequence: TGTGCCAGCAGTGACACTCCTTACGAGCAGTACTTC.

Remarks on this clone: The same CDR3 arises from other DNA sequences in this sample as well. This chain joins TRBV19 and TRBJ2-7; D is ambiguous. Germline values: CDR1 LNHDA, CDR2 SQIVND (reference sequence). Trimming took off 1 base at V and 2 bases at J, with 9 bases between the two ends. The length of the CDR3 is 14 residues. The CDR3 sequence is CASSIGGKPYEQYF. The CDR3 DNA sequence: TGTGCCAGTAGTATAGGCGGAAAGCCCTACGAGCAGTACTTC. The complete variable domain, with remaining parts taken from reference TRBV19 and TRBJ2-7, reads DGGITQSPKYLFRKEGQNVTLSCEQNLNHDAMYWYRQDPGQGLRLIYYSQIVNDFQKGDIAEGYSVSREKKESFPLTVTSAQKNPTAFYLCASSIGGKPYEQYFGPGTRLTVT.

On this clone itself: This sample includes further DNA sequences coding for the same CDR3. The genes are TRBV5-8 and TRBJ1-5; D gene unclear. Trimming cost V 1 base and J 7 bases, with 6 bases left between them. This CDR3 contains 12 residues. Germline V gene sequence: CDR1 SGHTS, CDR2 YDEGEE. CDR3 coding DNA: TGTGCCAGCAGCTTGCTTGCGCAGCCCCAGCATTTT. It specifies CASSLLAQPQHF.

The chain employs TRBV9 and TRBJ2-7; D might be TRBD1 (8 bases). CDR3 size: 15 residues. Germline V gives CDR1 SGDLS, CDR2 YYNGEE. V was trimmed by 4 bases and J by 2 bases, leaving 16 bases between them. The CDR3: CASSPRQGTTYEQYF. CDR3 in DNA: TGTGCCAGCAGCCCACGACAGGGGACTACCTACGAGCAGTACTTC.

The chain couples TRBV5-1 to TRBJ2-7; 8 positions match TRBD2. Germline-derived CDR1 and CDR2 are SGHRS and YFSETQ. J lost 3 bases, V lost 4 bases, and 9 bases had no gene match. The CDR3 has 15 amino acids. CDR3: CASSKRLASSYEQYF. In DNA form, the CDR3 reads TGCGCCAGCAGCAAGAGACTAGCGAGCAGCTACGAGCAGTACTTC.

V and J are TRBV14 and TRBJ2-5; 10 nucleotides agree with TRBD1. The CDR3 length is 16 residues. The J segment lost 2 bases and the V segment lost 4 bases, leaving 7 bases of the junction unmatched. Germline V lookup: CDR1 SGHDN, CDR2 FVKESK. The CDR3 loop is CASSPRWGQGQETQYF. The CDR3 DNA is TGTGCCAGCAGCCCAAGATGGGGACAGGGGCAAGAGACCCAGTACTTC.

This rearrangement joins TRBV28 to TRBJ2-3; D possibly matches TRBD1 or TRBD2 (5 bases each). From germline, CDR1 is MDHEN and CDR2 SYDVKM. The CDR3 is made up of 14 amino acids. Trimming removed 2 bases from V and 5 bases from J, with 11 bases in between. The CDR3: CASSLNRDRDTQYF. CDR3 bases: TGTGCCAGCAGTTTAAACCGGGACCGAGATACGCAGTATTTT. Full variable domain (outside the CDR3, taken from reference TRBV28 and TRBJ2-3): DVKVTQSSRYLVKRTGEKVFLECVQDMDHENMFWYRQDPGLGLRLIYFSYDVKMKEKGDIPEGYSVSREKKERFSLILESASTNQTSMYLCASSLNRDRDTQYFGPGTRLTVL.

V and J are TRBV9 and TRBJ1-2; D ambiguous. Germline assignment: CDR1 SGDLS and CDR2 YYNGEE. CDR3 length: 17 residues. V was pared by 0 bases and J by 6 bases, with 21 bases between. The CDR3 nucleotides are TGTGCCAGCAGCGTAGAGGACGACGGCCTAGGGATGAATGGCTACACCTTC. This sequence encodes CASSVEDDGLGMNGYTF. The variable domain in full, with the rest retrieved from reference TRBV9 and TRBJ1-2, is DSGVTQTPKHLITATGQRVTLRCSPRSGDLSVYWYQQSLDQGLQFLIQYYNGEERAKGNILERFSAQQFPDLHSELNLSSLELGDSALYFCASSVEDDGLGMNGYTFGSGTRLTVV.

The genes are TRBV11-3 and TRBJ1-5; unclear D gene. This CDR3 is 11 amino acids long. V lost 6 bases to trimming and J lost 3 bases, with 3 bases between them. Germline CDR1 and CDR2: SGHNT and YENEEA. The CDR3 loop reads CASRANQPQHF. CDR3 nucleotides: TGTGCCAGCAGGGCCAATCAGCCCCAGCATTTT.

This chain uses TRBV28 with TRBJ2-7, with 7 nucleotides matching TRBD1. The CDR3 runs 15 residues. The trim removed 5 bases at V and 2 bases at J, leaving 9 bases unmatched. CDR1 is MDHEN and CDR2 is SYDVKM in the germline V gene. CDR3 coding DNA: TGTGCCAGCAGTGACAGGGCTTTTTTAACCTACGAGCAGTACTTC. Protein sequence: CASSDRAFLTYEQYF.

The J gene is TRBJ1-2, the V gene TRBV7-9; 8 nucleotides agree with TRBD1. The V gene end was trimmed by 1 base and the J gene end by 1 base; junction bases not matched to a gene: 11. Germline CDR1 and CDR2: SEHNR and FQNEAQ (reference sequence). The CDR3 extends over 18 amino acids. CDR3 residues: CASSLGTLTGDNNYGYTF. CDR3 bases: TGTGCCAGCAGCTTAGGTACCTTGACAGGGGACAATAACTATGGCTACACCTTC. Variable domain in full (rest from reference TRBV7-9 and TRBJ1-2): DTGVSQNPRHKITKRGQNVTFRCDPISEHNRLYWYRQTLGQGPEFLTYFQNEAQLEKSRLLSDRFSAERPKGSFSTLEIQRTEQGDSAMYLCASSLGTLTGDNNYGYTFGSGTRLTVV.

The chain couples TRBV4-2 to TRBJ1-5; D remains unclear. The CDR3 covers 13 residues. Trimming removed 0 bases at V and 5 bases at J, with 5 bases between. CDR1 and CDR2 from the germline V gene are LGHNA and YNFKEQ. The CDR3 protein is CASSQDGDQPQHF. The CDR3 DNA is TGTGCCAGCAGCCAAGACGGTGATCAGCCCCAGCATTTT.

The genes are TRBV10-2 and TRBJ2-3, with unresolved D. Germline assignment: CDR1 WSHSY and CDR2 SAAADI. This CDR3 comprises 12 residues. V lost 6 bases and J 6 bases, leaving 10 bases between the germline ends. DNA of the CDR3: TGCGCCAGCAGCATACTACTTGATACGCAGTATTTT. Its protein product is CASSILLDTQYF.

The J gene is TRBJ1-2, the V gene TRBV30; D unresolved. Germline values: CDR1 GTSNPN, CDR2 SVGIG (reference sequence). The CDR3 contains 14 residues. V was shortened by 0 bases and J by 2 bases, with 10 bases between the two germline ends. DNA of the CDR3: TGTGCCTGGAGTGTACAGAGGTTAAACTATGGCTACACCTTC. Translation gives CAWSVQRLNYGYTF.